Following are 14 T cell receptor beta chains from one sample sequenced in a study of PD-1 blockade in classical Hodgkin lymphoma (dated by TCRdb to the early 2020s). Libraries were constructed by the immunoSEQ multiplex PCR assay. TCRdb took over this immuneACCESS table, retaining in-frame rearrangements with V and J assigned. Such tables are incomplete; in checked studies, under half of the missing clones stem from an unresolved V gene, and the remainder is unexplained. The sample table shows approximately 12,000 clones, and about 79% are seen once. Around 9.3% of the sample is taken by the ten largest. The sample's time point label, decoded: cycle 1 day 1 (C1D1), immediately before nivolumab initiation. All trial patients had relapsed after autologous stem cell transplantation, with cohorts A, B and C differing in prior brentuximab vedotin exposure. The input for sequencing was peripheral blood mononuclear cells (PBMCs), taken at baseline. The receptors originated from a human donor with classical Hodgkin lymphoma.

The chain carries TRBV30 and TRBJ1-6; 7 nucleotides agree with TRBD1. Germline CDR1 reads GTSNPN; CDR2 reads SVGIG (reference sequence). The ends lost 0 bases at V and 1 base at J; junction bases unmatched: 0. CDR3 length: 15 residues. This chain's CDR3 is CAWSVQGSYNSPLHF. The CDR3 DNA follows: TGTGCCTGGAGTGTACAGGGGTCCTATAATTCACCCCTCCACTTT.

This rearrangement joins TRBV7-2 to TRBJ2-5; 11 bases are shared with TRBD2. J lost 5 bases, V lost 1 base, and 6 bases had no gene match. Germline assignment: CDR1 SGHTA and CDR2 FQGNSA. This CDR3 has 16 amino acids. DNA of the CDR3: TGTGCCAGCAGCTTAGGCCTTCTAGCGGGGGGTGAGACCCAGTACTTC. Residues: CASSLGLLAGGETQYF.

The chain links TRBV28 to TRBJ2-3; 7 nucleotides agree with TRBD1. The CDR3 runs to 16 residues. Germline CDR1 reads MDHEN; CDR2 reads SYDVKM. V gave up 6 bases and J gave up 3 bases; unmatched junction bases: 12. The CDR3 is CASSQIGQVGTDTQYF. The CDR3 DNA reads as TGTGCCAGCAGCCAAATAGGACAGGTGGGGACAGATACGCAGTATTTT. Looking up the rest from reference TRBV28 and TRBJ2-3 gives the full variable domain: DVKVTQSSRYLVKRTGEKVFLECVQDMDHENMFWYRQDPGLGLRLIYFSYDVKMKEKGDIPEGYSVSREKKERFSLILESASTNQTSMYLCASSQIGQVGTDTQYFGPGTRLTVL.

This chain uses TRBV7-3 with TRBJ1-1, with 7 bases matching TRBD1. This CDR3 has 13 residues. Germline CDR1 SGHTA, CDR2 FQGTGA. The ends lost 1 base at V and 9 bases at J; junction bases unmatched: 5. CDR3: CASSLSGRGKAFF. For the CDR3, the DNA is TGTGCCAGCAGCTTAAGTGGCAGGGGGAAAGCTTTCTTT.

The chain links TRBV19 to TRBJ2-4; 7 positions agree with TRBD1. V shed 4 bases and J 8 bases; nucleotides not matched to a gene: 8. The CDR3 is 14 residues long. Germline V lookup: CDR1 LNHDA, CDR2 SQIVND (reference sequence). The CDR3 loop is CASSTPDRRHIQYF. The CDR3 DNA follows: TGTGCCAGTAGTACTCCGGACAGGCGGCACATTCAGTACTTC.

This clone showed up just a few times. The V and J genes are TRBV5-1 and TRBJ2-7; 12 positions match TRBD2. The CDR3 consists of 15 residues. J gave up 6 bases and V 4 bases, and 8 bases lay outside the gene matches. The germline gives CDR1 SGHRS, CDR2 YFSETQ. The CDR3, as DNA: TGCGCCAGCAGCGCTCTAGCGGGGGGGCCGGGCGAGCAGTACTTC. This codes for CASSALAGGPGEQYF.

Only a few counts were recorded for this clone. This chain uses TRBV5-6 with TRBJ2-1, with D possibly matching TRBD2 (6 bases). Germline V gives CDR1 SGHDT, CDR2 YYEEEE. The V end was cut by 1 base, the J end by 7 bases, with 15 bases between. The CDR3 has 15 residues. The CDR3 nucleotides read TGTGCCAGCAGCTTGTCCAGCGGGTGGGGGAATGAGCAGTTCTTC. Residues: CASSLSSGWGNEQFF.

This clone turned up a few times. This chain uses TRBV4-3 with TRBJ1-6, with TRBD1 identical over 7 bases. The trim removed 0 bases at V and 10 bases at J, leaving 6 bases unmatched. The CDR3 loop spans 15 amino acids. Germline CDR1 and CDR2: LGHNA and YSLEER. CDR3 in DNA: TGCGCCAGCAGCCAAGATTACAGGGGCGGATCACCCCTCCACTTT. Its translation is CASSQDYRGGSPLHF.

This clone was seen only a few times. CDR3 amino acids: CASSIAARDSYEQYF. In DNA, the CDR3 is TGTGCCAGTAGTATAGCGGCCAGGGACTCCTACGAGCAGTACTTC. The chain carries TRBV19 and TRBJ2-7; weak D call: TRBD1 (5 bases). The germline V gene encodes CDR1 LNHDA and CDR2 SQIVND (reference sequence). V gave up 1 base and J gave up 0 bases, with 10 bases separating them. The CDR3 has 15 residues.

The gene calls are TRBV19 and TRBJ1-1; no clear D. The CDR3 is 14 amino acids. V lost 3 bases and J lost 2, with 10 bases in between. Germline CDR1 is LNHDA and CDR2 is SQIVND (reference sequence). CDR3 DNA sequence: TGTGCCAGTAGTATTTCTAAGGTAAACACTGAAGCTTTCTTT. Translating gives CASSISKVNTEAFF.

The chain links TRBV9 to TRBJ2-1; D assignment may be TRBD1 or TRBD2 (5 bases each). The V gene lost 0 bases and the J gene lost 2 bases, with 9 bases spanning the gap. Germline assignment: CDR1 SGDLS and CDR2 YYNGEE. This CDR3 region has 15 residues. CDR3: CASSVDGATYNEQFF. The CDR3 DNA sequence: TGTGCCAGCAGCGTAGACGGGGCCACCTACAATGAGCAGTTCTTC.

V gene TRBV2 combines with J gene TRBJ2-7, with 10 bases fitting TRBD1. CDR3 length: 13 amino acids. Trimming took 5 bases from V and 5 from J; bases not matched to a gene: 3. Germline CDR1 reads SNHLY; CDR2 reads FYNNEI. Written as DNA, the CDR3 is TGTGCCAGCAGTAGACAGGGGGCCGACGAGCAGTACTTC. The encoded protein is CASSRQGADEQYF.

The V gene is TRBV7-9, the J gene TRBJ2-5; 7 bases map to TRBD1. CDR3 size: 15 residues. Germline CDR1 is SEHNR and CDR2 is FQNEAQ (reference sequence). Trimming at V came to 4 bases and at J to 0 bases, leaving 5 bases not matched to a gene. CDR3 sequence reads: CASSSTGRDQETQYF. Here the CDR3 DNA reads TGTGCCAGCAGCTCGACAGGGCGGGACCAAGAGACCCAGTACTTC.

This clone was seen a few times. This chain joins TRBV9 and TRBJ2-3; 8 bases fit TRBD2. Germline CDR1 SGDLS, CDR2 YYNGEE. With 6 bases clipped from V and 2 bases from J, the junction kept 8 bases outside the gene matches. This CDR3 comprises 15 residues. CDR3 in DNA: TGTGCCAGCACGACCTTAGCGGGACCCACAGATACGCAGTATTTT. It is translated as CASTTLAGPTDTQYF.